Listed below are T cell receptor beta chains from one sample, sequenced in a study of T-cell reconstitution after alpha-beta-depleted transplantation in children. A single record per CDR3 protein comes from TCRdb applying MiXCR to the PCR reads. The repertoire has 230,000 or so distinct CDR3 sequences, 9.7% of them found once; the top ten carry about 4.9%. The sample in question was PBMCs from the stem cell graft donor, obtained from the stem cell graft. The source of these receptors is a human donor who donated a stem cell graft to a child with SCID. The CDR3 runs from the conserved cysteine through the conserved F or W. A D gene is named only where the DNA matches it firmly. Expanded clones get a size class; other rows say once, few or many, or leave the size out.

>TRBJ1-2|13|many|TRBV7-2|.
TGTGCCAGCAGCCCACGGACGGTGAATGGCTACACCTTC
CASSPRTVNGYTF
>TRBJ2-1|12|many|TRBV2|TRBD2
TGTGCCGGCCGGGGGGCCTACAATGAGCAGTTCTTC
CAGRGAYNEQFF
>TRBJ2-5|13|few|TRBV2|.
TGTGCCAGCAGCGAAAAGGTAGAAGAGACCCAGTACTTC
CASSEKVEETQYF
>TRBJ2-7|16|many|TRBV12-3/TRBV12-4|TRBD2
TGTGCCAGCAGTTTATCAGGGCTAGCGGGGACCCACGAGCAGTACTTC
CASSLSGLAGTHEQYF
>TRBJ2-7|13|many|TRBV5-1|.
TGCGCCAGCAGCCTGAGGGCTAACTACGAGCAGTACTTC
CASSLRANYEQYF
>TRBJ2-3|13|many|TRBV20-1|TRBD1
TGCAGTGCAAAGGGGGCGCCGGCAGATACGCAGTATTTT
CSAKGAPADTQYF
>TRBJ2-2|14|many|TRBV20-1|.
TGCAGTGCTATGGCGGGTCTGGGCCCCGGGGAGCTGTTTTTT
CSAMAGLGPGELFF
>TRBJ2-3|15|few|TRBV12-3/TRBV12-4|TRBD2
TGTGCCAGCAGTTTAGAAGCGGGGGGGGCAGATACGCAGTATTTT
CASSLEAGGADTQYF
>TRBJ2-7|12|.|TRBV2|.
TGTGCCAGCACGTTGCGGGGAGGCGAGCAGTACTTC
CASTLRGGEQYF
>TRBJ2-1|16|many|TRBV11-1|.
TGTGCCAGCACCCCACAGGAAGCGAGCTCCTACAATGAGCAGTTCTTC
CASTPQEASSYNEQFF
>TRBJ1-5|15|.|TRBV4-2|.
TGTGCCAGCAGCCAAGAAGGGTCTTCGCGGCAGCCCCAGCATTTT
CASSQEGSSRQPQHF
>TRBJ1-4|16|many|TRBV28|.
TGTGCCAGCAGAGCGAGTTCGCGGGGAGGTCATGAAAAACTGTTTTTT
CASRASSRGGHEKLFF
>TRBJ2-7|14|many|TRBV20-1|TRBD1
TGCAGTGCGGTGGAGGAGGACAGGGTCTACGAGCAGTACTTC
CSAVEEDRVYEQYF
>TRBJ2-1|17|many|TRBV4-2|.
TGTGCCAGCAGCCAGGGTCAGGGCAGGGACCCCTACAATGAGCAGTTCTTC
CASSQGQGRDPYNEQFF
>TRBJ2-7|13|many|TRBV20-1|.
TGCAGTGCTAGTACAGGGTACCGCTACGAGCAGTACTTC
CSASTGYRYEQYF